Listed here is a single T cell receptor beta chain. Given a much more abundant clone one base away, this may be a read error. This sample was included in a study of T cells in Graves' hyperthyroidism and ophthalmopathy. This CDR3 has 14 amino acids. Germline V lookup: CDR1 MNHEY, CDR2 SVGAGI. Researchers took RNA transcripts and amplified the TCR beta CDR3 regions from them. When the TCR CDR3 underwent first-round RT-PCR, the HTBI primer set was used. TCRdb reprocessed the multiplex PCR reads via MiXCR and lists one record per CDR3 protein. The sample lists about 840,000 distinct CDR3 sequences, over 35% seen once, with approximately 10% in the top ten.

This TCR was recovered from a man in his late teens or twenties with Graves' hyperthyroidism. The chain carries TRBV6-5 and TRBJ1-1, with a weak D call TRBD1 (5 bases). Source material: blood. CDR3 sequence reads: CASSDSSRDTEAFF. The DNA of the CDR3 is TGTGCCAGCAGTGACTCGAGCAGGGACACTGAAGCTTTCTTT.